The clone carrying this T cell receptor beta chain was counted at least ten times. The data stem from a study of Graves' ophthalmopathy and Graves' hyperthyroidism. V lost 5 bases to trimming and J lost 6 bases; unmatched junction nucleotides: 20. In germline, CDR1 is SGHVS, CDR2 FNYEAQ. The CDR3 spans 19 residues. Investigators amplified TCR beta CDR3 regions from RNA transcripts. Scientists carried out first-round RT-PCR using HTBI primers and then a second-round multiplex PCR. Using its own MiXCR run on the multiplex PCR reads, TCRdb lists one record per CDR3 protein. The sample records around 400,000 distinct CDR3 sequences, about a sixth being singletons.

Specimen: peripheral blood. The V and J genes are TRBV7-6 and TRBJ2-2, with 8 bases lining up with TRBD1. This clonotype was sampled from a woman aged 18-29 years with Graves' ophthalmopathy. In DNA form, the CDR3 reads TGTGCCAGCAGCCGAACCATTAGCGGCCCCGGGACAGGAGCCGGGGAGCTGTTTTTT. This encodes CASSRTISGPGTGAGELFF.